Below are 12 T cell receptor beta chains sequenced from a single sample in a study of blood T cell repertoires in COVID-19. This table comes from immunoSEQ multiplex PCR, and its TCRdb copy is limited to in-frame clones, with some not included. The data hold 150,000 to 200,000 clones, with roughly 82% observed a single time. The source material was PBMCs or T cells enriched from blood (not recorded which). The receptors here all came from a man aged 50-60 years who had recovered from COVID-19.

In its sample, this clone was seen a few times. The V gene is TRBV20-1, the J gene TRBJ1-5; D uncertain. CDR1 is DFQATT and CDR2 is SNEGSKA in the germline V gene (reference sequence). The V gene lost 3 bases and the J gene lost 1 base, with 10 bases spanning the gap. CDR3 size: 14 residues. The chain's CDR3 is CSASIALSNQPQHF. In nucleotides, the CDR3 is TGCAGTGCTAGTATTGCGCTAAGCAATCAGCCCCAGCATTTT.

The CDR3 DNA follows: TGTGCCAGCAGCCCAAAACGGGGGAAGGGCCACGAGCAGTACTTC. Its translation: CASSPKRGKGHEQYF. The V call is TRBV11-2, the J call TRBJ2-7; the D gene is possibly TRBD2 (6 bases). This CDR3 comprises 15 residues. Trimming left V 5 bases short and J 5 bases short, with 19 bases between. Germline CDR1 SGHAT, CDR2 FQNNGV.

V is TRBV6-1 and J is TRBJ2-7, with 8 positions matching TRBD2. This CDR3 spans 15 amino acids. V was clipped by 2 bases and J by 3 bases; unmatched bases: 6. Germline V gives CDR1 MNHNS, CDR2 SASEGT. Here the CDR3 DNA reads TGTGCCAGCAGTGAAATGAGCGGGGGCCACTACGAGCAGTACTTC. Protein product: CASSEMSGGHYEQYF.

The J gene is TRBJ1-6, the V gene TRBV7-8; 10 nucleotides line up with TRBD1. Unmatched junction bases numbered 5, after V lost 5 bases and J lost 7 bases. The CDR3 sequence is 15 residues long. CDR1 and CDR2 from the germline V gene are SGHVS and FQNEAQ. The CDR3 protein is CASSHRDRGNSPLHF. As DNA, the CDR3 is TGTGCCAGCAGCCACCGGGACAGGGGAAATTCACCCCTCCACTTT.

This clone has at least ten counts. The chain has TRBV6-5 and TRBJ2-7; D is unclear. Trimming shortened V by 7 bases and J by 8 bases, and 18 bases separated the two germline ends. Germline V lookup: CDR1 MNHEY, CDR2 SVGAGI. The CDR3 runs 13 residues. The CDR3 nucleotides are TGTGCCAGCACCGCCCGGGTCACACGGAAGCAGTACTTC. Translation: CASTARVTRKQYF.

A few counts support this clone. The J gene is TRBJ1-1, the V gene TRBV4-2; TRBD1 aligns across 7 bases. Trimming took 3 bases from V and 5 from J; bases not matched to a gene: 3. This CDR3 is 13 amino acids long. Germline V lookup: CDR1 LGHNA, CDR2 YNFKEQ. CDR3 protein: CASSHDRETEAFF. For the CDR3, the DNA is TGTGCCAGCAGCCACGACAGGGAGACTGAAGCTTTCTTT.

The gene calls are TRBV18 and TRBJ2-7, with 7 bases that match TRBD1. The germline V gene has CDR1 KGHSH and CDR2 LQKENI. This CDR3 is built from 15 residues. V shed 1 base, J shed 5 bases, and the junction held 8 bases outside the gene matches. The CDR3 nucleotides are TGTGCCAGCTCACCACGACTGGGGACAGAACACGAGCAGTACTTC. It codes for CASSPRLGTEHEQYF. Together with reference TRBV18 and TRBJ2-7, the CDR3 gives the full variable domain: NAGVMQNPRHLVRRRGQEARLRCSPMKGHSHVYWYRQLPEEGLKFMVYLQKENIIDESGMPKERFSAEFPKEGPSILRIQQVVRGDSAAYFCASSPRLGTEHEQYFGPGTRLTVT.

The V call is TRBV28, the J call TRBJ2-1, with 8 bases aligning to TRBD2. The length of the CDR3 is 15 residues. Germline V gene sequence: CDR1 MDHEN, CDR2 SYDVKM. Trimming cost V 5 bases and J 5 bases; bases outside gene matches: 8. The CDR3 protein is CASSPQRGLHNEQFF. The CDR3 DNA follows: TGTGCCAGCAGTCCCCAGCGGGGGCTTCACAATGAGCAGTTCTTC.

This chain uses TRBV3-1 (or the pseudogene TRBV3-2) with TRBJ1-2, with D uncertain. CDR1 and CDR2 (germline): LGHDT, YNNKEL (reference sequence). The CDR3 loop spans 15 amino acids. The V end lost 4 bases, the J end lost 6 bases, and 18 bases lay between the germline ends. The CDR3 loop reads CASSPPRSRGDGYTF. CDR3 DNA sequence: TGTGCCAGCAGCCCCCCACGGTCGCGCGGAGATGGCTACACCTTC.

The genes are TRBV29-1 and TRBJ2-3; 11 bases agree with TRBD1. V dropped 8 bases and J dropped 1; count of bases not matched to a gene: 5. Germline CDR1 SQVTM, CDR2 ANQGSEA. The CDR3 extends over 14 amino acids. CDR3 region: CSTRTGGRTDTQYF. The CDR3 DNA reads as TGCAGCACCCGGACAGGGGGCCGCACAGATACGCAGTATTTT.

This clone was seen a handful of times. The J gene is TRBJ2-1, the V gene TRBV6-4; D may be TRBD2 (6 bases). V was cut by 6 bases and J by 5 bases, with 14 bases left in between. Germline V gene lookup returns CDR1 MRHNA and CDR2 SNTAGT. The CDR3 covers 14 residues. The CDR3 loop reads CASSPQRADNEQFF. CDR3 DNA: TGTGCCAGCAGCCCCCAGCGGGCTGACAATGAGCAGTTCTTC.

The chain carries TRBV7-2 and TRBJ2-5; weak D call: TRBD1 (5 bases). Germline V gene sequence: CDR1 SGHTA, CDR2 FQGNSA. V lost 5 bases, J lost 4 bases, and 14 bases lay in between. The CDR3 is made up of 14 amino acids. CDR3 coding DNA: TGTGCCAGCAGCCCTGAAGTGCAGGGAGAGACCCAGTACTTC. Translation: CASSPEVQGETQYF. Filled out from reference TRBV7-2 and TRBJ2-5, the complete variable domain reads GAGVSQSPSNKVTEKGKDVELRCDPISGHTALYWYRQSLGQGLEFLIYFQGNSAPDKSGLPSDRFSAERTGGSVSTLTIQRTQQEDSAVYLCASSPEVQGETQYFGPGTRLLVL.